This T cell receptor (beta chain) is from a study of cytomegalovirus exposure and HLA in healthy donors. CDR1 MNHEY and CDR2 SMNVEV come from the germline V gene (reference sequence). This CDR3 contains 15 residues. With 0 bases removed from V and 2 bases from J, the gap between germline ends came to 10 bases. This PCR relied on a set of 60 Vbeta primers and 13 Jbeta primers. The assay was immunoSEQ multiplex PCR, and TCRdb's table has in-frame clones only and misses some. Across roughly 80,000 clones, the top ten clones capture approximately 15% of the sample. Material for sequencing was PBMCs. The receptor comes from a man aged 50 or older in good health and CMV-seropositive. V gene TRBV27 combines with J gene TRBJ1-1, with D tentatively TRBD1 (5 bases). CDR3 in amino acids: CASSLSAQGNTEAFF. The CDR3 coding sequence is TGTGCCAGCAGTTTATCGGCCCAGGGAAACACTGAAGCTTTCTTT.